The 15 T cell receptor beta chains below were found in one sample sequenced in a study of blood T cell repertoires in COVID-19. TCRdb's copy holds only in-frame clones and misses some; the assay was immunoSEQ multiplex PCR. Of about 240,000 clones in the sample, about 86% are singletons; the top ten hold approximately 9.4%. The specimen sequenced was peripheral blood. These TCRs come from an elderly woman with acute or convalescent COVID-19.

A single count supports this clone. This chain uses TRBV28 with TRBJ2-5, with D possibly being TRBD1 (5 bases). In germline, CDR1 is MDHEN, CDR2 SYDVKM. V was pared by 8 bases and J by 4 bases, with 20 bases between. The CDR3 is made up of 15 amino acids. For the CDR3, the DNA is TGTGCCAGCGGACCCCTGGGTCGACAGCCAGAGACCCAGTACTTC. Amino acids: CASGPLGRQPETQYF.

This chain links TRBV7-3 with TRBJ2-1, with 10 bases aligning to TRBD1. The trim removed 2 bases at V and 7 bases at J, leaving 8 bases unmatched. The CDR3 consists of 16 residues. Germline assignment: CDR1 SGHTA and CDR2 FQGTGA. CDR3 coding DNA: TGTGCCAGCAGCTTAGACTCCGGGACAGGGGCGAATGAGCAGTTCTTC. It translates to CASSLDSGTGANEQFF.

The V gene is TRBV11-2, the J gene TRBJ2-7, with D possibly TRBD2 on 6 matching bases. From germline, CDR1 is SGHAT and CDR2 FQNNGV. The CDR3 contains 14 residues. V lost 2 bases, J lost 5 bases, and 13 bases lay in between. The CDR3 protein is CASSLTGGGDEQYF. The CDR3 DNA follows: TGTGCCAGCAGCTTAACTGGGGGAGGAGACGAGCAGTACTTC.

This chain connects TRBV24-1 to TRBJ2-5; 11 bases agree with TRBD2. The CDR3 consists of 16 residues. After removal of 2 bases from V and 4 bases from J, the junction contained 5 bases not matched to a gene. Germline CDR1 and CDR2: KGHDR and SFDVKD. CDR3 DNA sequence: TGTGCCACCAGTGATTCCGGGACTAGCGGTGGAGAGACCCAGTACTTC. Protein product: CATSDSGTSGGETQYF.

The V and J genes are TRBV3-1 (or the pseudogene TRBV3-2) and TRBJ2-4; TRBD2 aligns across 8 bases. CDR3 length: 14 amino acids. The ends lost 2 bases at V and 7 bases at J; junction bases unmatched: 4. The germline V gene encodes CDR1 LGHDT and CDR2 YNNKEL (reference sequence). CDR3 sequence reads: CASSQRGGMNIQYF. The CDR3 nucleotides read TGTGCCAGCAGCCAACGCGGGGGGATGAACATTCAGTACTTC.

In nucleotides, the CDR3 is TGTGCCAGTAGGAGCAGGGGGGCTGGAAACACCATATATTTT. Residues: CASRSRGAGNTIYF. V is TRBV19 and J is TRBJ1-3, with TRBD1 identical over 7 bases. J was trimmed by 2 bases and V by 6 bases; bases with no gene match: 4. CDR1 LNHDA and CDR2 SQIVND come from the germline V gene (reference sequence). The CDR3 is 14 amino acids. Variable domain in full (rest from reference TRBV19 and TRBJ1-3): DGGITQSPKYLFRKEGQNVTLSCEQNLNHDAMYWYRQDPGQGLRLIYYSQIVNDFQKGDIAEGYSVSREKKESFPLTVTSAQKNPTAFYLCASRSRGAGNTIYFGEGSWLTVV.

V and J are TRBV19 and TRBJ2-2; TRBD1 might be the D (5 bases). The length of the CDR3 is 13 residues. Germline CDR1 and CDR2: LNHDA and SQIVND (reference sequence). V gave up 8 bases and J gave up 6 bases, with 13 bases separating them. CDR3 sequence reads: CASAGQKAGELFF. The CDR3 DNA reads TGTGCCAGTGCCGGACAAAAGGCCGGGGAGCTGTTTTTT. The entire variable domain, with the rest obtained from reference TRBV19 and TRBJ2-2, is as follows: DGGITQSPKYLFRKEGQNVTLSCEQNLNHDAMYWYRQDPGQGLRLIYYSQIVNDFQKGDIAEGYSVSREKKESFPLTVTSAQKNPTAFYLCASAGQKAGELFFGEGSRLTVL.

This clone was seen a single time. The gene calls are TRBV9 and TRBJ2-2; 7 positions match TRBD1. The germline gives CDR1 SGDLS, CDR2 YYNGEE. The ends lost 3 bases at V and 4 bases at J; junction bases unmatched: 6. The CDR3 has 15 residues. The CDR3 here is CASSASGTVTGELFF. CDR3 in DNA: TGTGCCAGCAGCGCCTCCGGGACAGTCACCGGGGAGCTGTTTTTT.

The gene calls are TRBV5-1 and TRBJ2-3; 14 bases map to TRBD2. The CDR3 loop spans 18 amino acids. The V segment lost 2 bases and the J segment 7 bases; nucleotides outside the gene matches: 12. Germline assignment: CDR1 SGHRS and CDR2 YFSETQ. CDR3 loop: CASSLETSGGADVYTQYF. Written as DNA, the CDR3 is TGCGCCAGCAGCTTAGAGACTAGCGGGGGGGCGGATGTGTATACGCAGTATTTT. The whole variable domain, remainder taken from reference TRBV5-1 and TRBJ2-3, is KAGVTQTPRYLIKTRGQQVTLSCSPISGHRSVSWYQQTPGQGLQFLFEYFSETQRNKGNFPGRFSGRQFSNSRSEMNVSTLELGDSALYLCASSLETSGGADVYTQYFGPGTRLTVL.

This rearrangement joins TRBV5-1 to TRBJ2-3, with TRBD2 matching 14 bases. Germline V CDR1 and CDR2: SGHRS, YFSETQ. The CDR3 contains 16 residues. Trimming removed 2 bases from V and 7 bases from J; junction bases left unmatched: 6. CDR3 sequence: CASSFGTSGGLNTQYF. CDR3 DNA sequence: TGCGCCAGCAGCTTTGGGACTAGCGGGGGCCTGAATACGCAGTATTTT. The full variable domain, with the rest looked up from reference TRBV5-1 and TRBJ2-3, is KAGVTQTPRYLIKTRGQQVTLSCSPISGHRSVSWYQQTPGQGLQFLFEYFSETQRNKGNFPGRFSGRQFSNSRSEMNVSTLELGDSALYLCASSFGTSGGLNTQYFGPGTRLTVL.

The chain uses TRBV5-6 and TRBJ2-5, with 7 bases fitting TRBD1. The V segment lost 10 bases and the J segment 4 bases; nucleotides outside the gene matches: 7. This CDR3 has 12 amino acids. Per the germline V gene, CDR1 is SGHDT and CDR2 is YYEEEE. The CDR3 protein is CAGGQKRETQYF. Here the CDR3 DNA reads TGTGCCGGGGGACAGAAGAGAGAGACCCAGTACTTC.

The V gene is TRBV9, the J gene TRBJ1-1; a weak D match, TRBD1 (6 bases). Germline assignment: CDR1 SGDLS and CDR2 YYNGEE. V was clipped by 2 bases and J by 5 bases, with 25 bases between them. This CDR3 is 18 amino acids long. The CDR3 bases are TGTGCCAGCAGCGTTACGGCAGGAACAGGGTCAGTTCGTACTGAAGCTTTCTTT. This translates into CASSVTAGTGSVRTEAFF.

This clone was seen a few times. This chain connects TRBV5-4 to TRBJ2-7; TRBD2 matches at 10 bases. The V gene's germline CDR1 is SGHNT and CDR2 YYREEE (reference sequence). V was pared by 4 bases and J by 6 bases, with 13 bases of the junction left unmatched. The CDR3 loop spans 16 amino acids. DNA of the CDR3: TGTGCCAGCAGCCGCGGCACAACTAGCGGGGCCGGCGAGCAGTACTTC. It is translated as CASSRGTTSGAGEQYF.

The table lists this clone with a few counts. V and J are TRBV5-1 and TRBJ1-2, with 7 nucleotides matching TRBD1. This CDR3 contains 12 residues. V dropped 2 bases and J dropped 6; count of bases not matched to a gene: 1. Germline V CDR1 and CDR2: SGHRS, YFSETQ. CDR3 sequence (DNA): TGCGCCAGCAGCTTAGGGGGCCATGGCTACACCTTC. Translated, it gives CASSLGGHGYTF.

This chain joins TRBV18 and TRBJ1-2; D gene ambiguous. Germline loops: CDR1 KGHSH, CDR2 LQKENI. This CDR3 is 15 amino acids long. Trimming removed 0 bases at V and 4 bases at J, with 12 bases between. DNA of the CDR3: TGTGCCAGCTCACCACCCTGGAGATCGGGCTATGGCTACACCTTC. The encoded protein is CASSPPWRSGYGYTF.